This T cell receptor (beta chain) originates from a study of control samples from healthy donors and cancer patients. This CDR3 is 13 amino acids long. The V segment lost 5 bases and the J segment 8 bases; nucleotides outside the gene matches: 6. Assay: immunoSEQ multiplex PCR; the TCRdb copy retains only in-frame clones and omits some. This table has about 180,000 clones, 80% to 95% appearing once. The chain combines TRBV12-3 or TRBV12-4 with TRBJ1-2; TRBD1 matches at 9 bases. This sequence originates from a woman in her forties in good health. Sequencing used blood. CDR3 in amino acids: CASSTGTGTGYTF. DNA for the CDR3: TGTGCCAGCAGTACCGGGACAGGGACGGGCTACACCTTC.